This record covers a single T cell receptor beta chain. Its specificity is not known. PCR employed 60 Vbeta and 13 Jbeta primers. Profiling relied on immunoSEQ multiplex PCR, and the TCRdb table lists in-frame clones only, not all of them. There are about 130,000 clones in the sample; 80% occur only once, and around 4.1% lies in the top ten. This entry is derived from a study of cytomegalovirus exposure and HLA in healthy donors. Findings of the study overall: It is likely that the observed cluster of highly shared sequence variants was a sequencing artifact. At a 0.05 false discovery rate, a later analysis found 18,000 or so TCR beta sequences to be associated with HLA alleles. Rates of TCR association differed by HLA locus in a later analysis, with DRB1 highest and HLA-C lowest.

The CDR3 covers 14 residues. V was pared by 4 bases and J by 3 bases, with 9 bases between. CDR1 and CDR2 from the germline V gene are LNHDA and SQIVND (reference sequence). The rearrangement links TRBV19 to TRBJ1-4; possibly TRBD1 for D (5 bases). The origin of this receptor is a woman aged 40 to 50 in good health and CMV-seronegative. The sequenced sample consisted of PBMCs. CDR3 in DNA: TGTGCCAGTAGTAGGAGGGGCTCTAATGAAAAACTGTTTTTT. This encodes CASSRRGSNEKLFF.